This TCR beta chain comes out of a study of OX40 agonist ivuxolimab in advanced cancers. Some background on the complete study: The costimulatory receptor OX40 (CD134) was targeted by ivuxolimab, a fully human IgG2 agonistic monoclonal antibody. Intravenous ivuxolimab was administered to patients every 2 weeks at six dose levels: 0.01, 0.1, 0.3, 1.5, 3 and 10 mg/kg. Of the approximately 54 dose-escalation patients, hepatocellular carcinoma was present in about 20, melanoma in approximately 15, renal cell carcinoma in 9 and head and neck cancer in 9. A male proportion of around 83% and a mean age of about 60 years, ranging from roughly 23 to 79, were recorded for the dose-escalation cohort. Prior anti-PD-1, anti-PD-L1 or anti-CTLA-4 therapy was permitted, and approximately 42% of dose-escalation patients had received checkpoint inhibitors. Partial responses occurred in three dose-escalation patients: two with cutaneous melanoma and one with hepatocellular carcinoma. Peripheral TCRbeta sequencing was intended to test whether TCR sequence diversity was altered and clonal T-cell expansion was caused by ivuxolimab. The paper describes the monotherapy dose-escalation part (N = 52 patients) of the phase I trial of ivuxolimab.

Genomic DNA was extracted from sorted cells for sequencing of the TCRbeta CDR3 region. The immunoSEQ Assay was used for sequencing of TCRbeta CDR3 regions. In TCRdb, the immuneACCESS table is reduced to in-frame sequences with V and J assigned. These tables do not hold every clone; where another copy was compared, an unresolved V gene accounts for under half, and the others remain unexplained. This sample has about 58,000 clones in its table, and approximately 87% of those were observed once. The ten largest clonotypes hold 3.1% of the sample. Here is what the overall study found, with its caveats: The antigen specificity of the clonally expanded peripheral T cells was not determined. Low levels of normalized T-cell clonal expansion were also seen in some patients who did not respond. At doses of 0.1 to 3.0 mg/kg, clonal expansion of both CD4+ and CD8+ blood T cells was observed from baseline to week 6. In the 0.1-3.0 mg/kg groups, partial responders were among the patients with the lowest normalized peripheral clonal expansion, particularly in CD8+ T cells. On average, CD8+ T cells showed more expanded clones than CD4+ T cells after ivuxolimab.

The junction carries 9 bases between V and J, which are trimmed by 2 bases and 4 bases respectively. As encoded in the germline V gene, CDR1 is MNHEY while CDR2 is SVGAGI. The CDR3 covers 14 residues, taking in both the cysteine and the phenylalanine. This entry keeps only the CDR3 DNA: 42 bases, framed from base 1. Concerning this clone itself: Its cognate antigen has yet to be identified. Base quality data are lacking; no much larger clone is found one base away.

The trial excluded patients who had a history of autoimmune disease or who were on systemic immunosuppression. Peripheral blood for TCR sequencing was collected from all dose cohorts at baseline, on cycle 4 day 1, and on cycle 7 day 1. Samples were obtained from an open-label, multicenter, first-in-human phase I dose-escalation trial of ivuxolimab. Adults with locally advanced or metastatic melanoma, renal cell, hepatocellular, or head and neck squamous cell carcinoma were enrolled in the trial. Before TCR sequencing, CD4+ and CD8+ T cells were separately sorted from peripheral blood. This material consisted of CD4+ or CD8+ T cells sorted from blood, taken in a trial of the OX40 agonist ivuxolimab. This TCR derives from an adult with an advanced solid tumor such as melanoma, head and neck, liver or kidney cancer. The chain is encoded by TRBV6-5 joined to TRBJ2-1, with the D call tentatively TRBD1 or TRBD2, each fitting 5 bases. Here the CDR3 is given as CASSYVGEYNEQFF. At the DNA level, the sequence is TGTGCCAGCAGTTACGTGGGGGAATACAATGAGCAGTTCTTC.